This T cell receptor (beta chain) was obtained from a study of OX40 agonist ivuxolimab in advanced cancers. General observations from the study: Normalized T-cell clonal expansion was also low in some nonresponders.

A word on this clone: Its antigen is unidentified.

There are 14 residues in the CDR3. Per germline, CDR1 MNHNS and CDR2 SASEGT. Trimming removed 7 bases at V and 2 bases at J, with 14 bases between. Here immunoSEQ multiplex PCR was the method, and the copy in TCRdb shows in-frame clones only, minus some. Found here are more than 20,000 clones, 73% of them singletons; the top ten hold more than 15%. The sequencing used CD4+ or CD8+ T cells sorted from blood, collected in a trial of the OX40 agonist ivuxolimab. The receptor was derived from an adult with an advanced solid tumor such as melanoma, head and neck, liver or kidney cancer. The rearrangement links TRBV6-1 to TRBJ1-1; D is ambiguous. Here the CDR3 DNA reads TGTGCCAGCAAATTTACGCTCGGAAACACTGAAGCTTTCTTT. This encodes CASKFTLGNTEAFF.